This is a list of T cell receptor beta chains from one sample in a study of shared clonotypes between healthy human individuals. The assay was immunoSEQ multiplex PCR, and TCRdb's table has in-frame clones only and misses some. The table has some 2,000,000 clones, roughly 94% seen once. The specimen sequenced was naive CD8+ T cells sorted from blood. The receptors stem from a man younger than 30 in good health. CDR3s leave out the opening cysteine and the closing phenylalanine or tryptophan. Clone size, where shown, is once, few, many, or a class for clones that have expanded.

v_call,cdr3_length,clone_size,j_call,cdr3_aa
TRBV6-1,11,-,TRBJ2-7,ASSWTSSYEQY
TRBV25-1,11,-,TRBJ2-5,ASSDQGLETQY
TRBV14,14,once,TRBJ2-1,ASSQGTSGSYNEQF
TRBV2,11,-,TRBJ1-6,ASWRNYNSPLH
TRBV19,13,-,TRBJ2-7,ASSVFPGQLYEQY
TRBV19,11,-,TRBJ2-5,ASSILLWETQY
TRBV7-6,12,-,TRBJ1-1,ASSYDGPNTEAF
TRBV7-3,12,-,TRBJ2-7,ASSLIRQFYEQY
TRBV30,15,-,TRBJ2-5,AWSEALAGGQGETQY
TRBV29-1,15,-,TRBJ2-7,SVEDARGTSGPYEQY
TRBV5-5,14,-,TRBJ2-7,ASSLGGGIYSYEQY
TRBV9,12,-,TRBJ1-2,ASSRTQVPNGYT
TRBV19,12,-,TRBJ1-6,ASRDRESISPLH
TRBV9,13,-,TRBJ1-3,ASSDTTGYGNTIY
TRBV2,12,-,TRBJ2-3,ASESLRGTDTQY
TRBV27,9,-,TRBJ2-7,ASSFGNEQY
TRBV27,15,-,TRBJ2-7,ASQTWSGPGGSYEQY
TRBV19,13,-,TRBJ1-5,ASSIGVGGNQPQH
TRBV28,14,-,TRBJ2-7,ASSLSLRDITYEQY
TRBV6-5,11,-,TRBJ2-3,ASSYFSTDTQY
TRBV10-2,11,-,TRBJ2-3,ASSDRGPDTQY
TRBV7-9,13,-,TRBJ2-1,ASSLSQGLRNEQF
TRBV25-1,12,-,TRBJ2-7,ASSGELNTYEQY
TRBV13,16,-,TRBJ1-6,ASSLGPGGEVSESPLH
TRBV28,16,once,TRBJ2-2,ASSYPGTSGINTGELF
TRBV6-5,12,-,TRBJ2-2,ASSYFEGSGELF
TRBV9,11,-,TRBJ2-7,ASSPAGDYEQY
TRBV11-2,13,-,TRBJ2-7,ASSLPTSGSYEQY
TRBV5-1,11,-,TRBJ2-7,ASSPGESYEQY
TRBV4-3,14,-,TRBJ2-3,ASSQGDGRETDTQY